Presented here are 5 T cell receptor beta chains from one specimen sequenced in a study of cytomegalovirus exposure and HLA in healthy donors. The PCR had 60 Vbeta and 13 Jbeta primers. Some clones are missing from TCRdb's copy, which holds only in-frame ones; the method was immunoSEQ multiplex PCR. The data hold about 130,000 clones, with around 67% observed a single time. The sequenced material came from PBMCs. The receptors shown here come from a man aged 55 to 70 in good health and CMV-seropositive.

The rearrangement links TRBV19 to TRBJ1-6; 9 positions agree with TRBD1. The CDR3 has 13 amino acids. Looked up from germline, CDR1 is LNHDA and CDR2 is SQIVND (reference sequence). The J segment lost 11 bases and the V segment lost 5 bases, leaving 4 bases of the junction unmatched. DNA of the CDR3: TGTGCCAGTAGTGGGACAGGGAGGCCACCCCTCCACTTT. Translating gives CASSGTGRPPLHF.

V and J are TRBV2 and TRBJ1-4, with 7 bases fitting TRBD1. J gave up 5 bases and V 7 bases, and 7 bases lay outside the gene matches. Germline loops: CDR1 SNHLY, CDR2 FYNNEI. CDR3 length equals 14 residues. The DNA of the CDR3 is TGTGCCAGCACACCGGGACAGAAGAATGAAAAACTGTTTTTT. Its translation is CASTPGQKNEKLFF.

The chain recombines TRBV2 with TRBJ2-5; 12 positions agree with TRBD2. CDR1 is SNHLY and CDR2 is FYNNEI in the germline V gene. Trimming took 5 bases from V and 5 from J; bases not matched to a gene: 6. CDR3 length: 15 residues. The chain's CDR3 is CASSSSGGARETQYF. CDR3 nucleotides: TGTGCCAGCAGTTCTAGCGGGGGGGCCAGGGAGACCCAGTACTTC.

CDR3 residues: CGTGHPSSSTDTQYF. The CDR3 DNA reads as TGTGGGACGGGACATCCTTCTAGTAGCACAGATACGCAGTATTTT. The chain joins TRBV28 to TRBJ2-3; a weak D match, TRBD1 (6 bases). The germline V gene has CDR1 MDHEN and CDR2 SYDVKM. This CDR3 is 15 amino acids long. The full variable domain, with the rest looked up from reference TRBV28 and TRBJ2-3, is DVKVTQSSRYLVKRTGEKVFLECVQDMDHENMFWYRQDPGLGLRLIYFSYDVKMKEKGDIPEGYSVSREKKERFSLILESASTNQTSMYLCGTGHPSSSTDTQYFGPGTRLTVL.

J is TRBJ2-7 and V is TRBV5-1, with TRBD2 as a possible D gene (6 bases). V was clipped by 1 base and J by 3 bases, with 14 bases between them. CDR3 size: 15 residues. Germline lookup yields CDR1 SGHRS and CDR2 YFSETQ. The CDR3 sequence is CASSLSSEGYYEQYF. The CDR3 nucleotides read TGCGCCAGCAGCTTGTCTTCGGAGGGATACTACGAGCAGTACTTC.